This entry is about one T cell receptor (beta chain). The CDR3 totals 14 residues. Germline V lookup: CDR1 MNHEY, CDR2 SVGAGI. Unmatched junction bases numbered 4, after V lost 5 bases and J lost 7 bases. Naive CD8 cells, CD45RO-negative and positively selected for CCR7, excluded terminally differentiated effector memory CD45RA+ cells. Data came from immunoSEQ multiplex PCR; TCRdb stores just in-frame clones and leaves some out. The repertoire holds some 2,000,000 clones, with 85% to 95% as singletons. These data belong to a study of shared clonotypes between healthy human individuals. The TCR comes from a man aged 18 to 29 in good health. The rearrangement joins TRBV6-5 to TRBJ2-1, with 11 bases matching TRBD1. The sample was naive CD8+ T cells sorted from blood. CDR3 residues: CASSPWDRGNEQFF. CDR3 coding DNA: TGTGCCAGCAGTCCGTGGGACAGGGGGAATGAGCAGTTCTTC.